One sample yielded the 3 T cell receptor beta chains listed below, sequenced in a study of patients and donors after allogeneic stem cell transplantation (dated by TCRdb to 2020 to 2022). Library creation used RT-PCR. The sequencer was a NextSeq 550. TCRdb redid the processing of the public reads, applying fastp at Q25 and MiXCR, and retained in-frame beta chains. All rows with the same CDR3 protein become a single entry with the most common DNA and genes. The table for this sample lists some 90,000 distinct CDR3 sequences; roughly 50% of them were counted only once. 60% to 75% of the sample lies in the top ten. Sequencing was carried out using blood, either unsorted or a sorted T cell fraction (not recorded which). These receptors all come from a human donor who was either an allogeneic HSCT recipient or a stem cell or donor lymphocyte infusion donor (not recorded which). It is not recorded whose cells these are; they may come from a transplant donor.

This clonotype showed up just a few times. The chain is built from TRBV29-1 and TRBJ1-1; the D is unclear. This CDR3 comprises 12 residues. CDR1 is SQVTM and CDR2 is ANQGSEA in the germline V gene. V lost 2 bases and J 5 bases, leaving 9 bases between the germline ends. The DNA of the CDR3 is TGCAGCGTTGAACTAGGGCTTACTGAAGCTTTCTTT. Its translation is CSVELGLTEAFF.

The chain combines TRBV6-1 with TRBJ2-5; tentatively, D is TRBD1 (5 bases). The CDR3 contains 14 residues. With 3 bases removed from V and 2 bases from J, the gap between germline ends came to 10 bases. Germline CDR1 reads MNHNS; CDR2 reads SASEGT. CDR3 sequence reads: CASSDGRAQETQYF. As DNA, the CDR3 is TGTGCCAGCAGTGACGGCAGGGCGCAAGAGACCCAGTACTTC.

The chain has TRBV10-3 and TRBJ1-3; D is unresolved. V lost 0 bases to trimming and J lost 0 bases, with 9 bases between them. Germline V lookup: CDR1 ENHRY, CDR2 SYGVKD. The CDR3 sequence is 16 residues long. The CDR3 nucleotides are TGTGCCATCAGTGAGTCGCTAGGAAACTCTGGAAACACCATATATTTT. Translating it yields CAISESLGNSGNTIYF.